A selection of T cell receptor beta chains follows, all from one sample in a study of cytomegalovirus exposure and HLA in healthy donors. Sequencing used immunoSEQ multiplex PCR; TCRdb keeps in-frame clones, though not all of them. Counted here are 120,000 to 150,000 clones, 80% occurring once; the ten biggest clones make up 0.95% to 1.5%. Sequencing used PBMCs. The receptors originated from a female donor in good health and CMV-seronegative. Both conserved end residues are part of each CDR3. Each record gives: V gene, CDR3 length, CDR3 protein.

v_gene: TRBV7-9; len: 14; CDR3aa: CASSPRDREYEQYF
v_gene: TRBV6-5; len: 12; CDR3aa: CASHGQNYEQYF
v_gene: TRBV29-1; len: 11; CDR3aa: CSVEDRYEQYF
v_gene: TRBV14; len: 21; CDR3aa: CASSQGALGSGRTWGSDIQYF
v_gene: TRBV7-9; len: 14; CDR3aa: CASSPSTGGDGYTF
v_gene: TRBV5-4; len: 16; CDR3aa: CASSPDRSSSGNTIYF
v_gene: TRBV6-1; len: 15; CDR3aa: CASSSGTGTHYEQYF
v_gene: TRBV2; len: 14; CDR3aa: CASRETNSGNTIYF
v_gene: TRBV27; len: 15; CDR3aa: CASSPAGLTRETQYF
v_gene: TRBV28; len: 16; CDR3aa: CASRASGQGGSYEQYF
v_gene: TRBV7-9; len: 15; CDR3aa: CASSLTSTEDTEAFF
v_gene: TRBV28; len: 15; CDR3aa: CASRSSGRGTYEQYF
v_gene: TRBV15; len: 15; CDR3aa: CATRVVDRGSTEAFF
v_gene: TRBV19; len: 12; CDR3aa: CASSSQGSSYTF
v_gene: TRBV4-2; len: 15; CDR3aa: CASSLRRQGSYEQYF
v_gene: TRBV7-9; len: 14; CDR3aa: CASSSSGLGETQYF
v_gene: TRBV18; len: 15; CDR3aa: CASSYQLGSADTQYF
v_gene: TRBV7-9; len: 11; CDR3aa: CASSSTYEQYF
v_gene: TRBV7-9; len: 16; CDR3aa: CASSLGSSASYNEQFF
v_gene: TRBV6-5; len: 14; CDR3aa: CASSYTGITDTQYF
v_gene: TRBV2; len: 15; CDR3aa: CASSLGLADSYEQYF
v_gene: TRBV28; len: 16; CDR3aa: CASSGESGSFGETQYF
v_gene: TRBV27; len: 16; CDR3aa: CASSPRTSGSSYEQYF
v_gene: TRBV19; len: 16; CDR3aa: CASSIGLAGVWETQYF
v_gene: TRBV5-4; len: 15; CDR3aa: CASSRGQGSQETQYF
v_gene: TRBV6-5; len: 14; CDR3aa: CASSSSGTGDGYTF
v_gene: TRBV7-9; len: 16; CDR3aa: CASSPVGSGSLDEQYF
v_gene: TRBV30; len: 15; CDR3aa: CAWDYWGQGNYGYTF
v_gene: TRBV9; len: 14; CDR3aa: CASSGTGSGTEAFF
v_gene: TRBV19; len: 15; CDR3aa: CASSKDSPGGETQYF
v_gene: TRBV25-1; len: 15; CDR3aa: CASREGQQMNTEAFF
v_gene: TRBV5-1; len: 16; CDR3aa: CASSLDPGGIYNEQFF
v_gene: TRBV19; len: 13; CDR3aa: CASALGLLREAFF
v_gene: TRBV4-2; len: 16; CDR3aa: CASSQGTSGATDTQYF
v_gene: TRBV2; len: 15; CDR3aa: CASIKSGQNSYEQYF
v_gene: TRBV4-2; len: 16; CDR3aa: CASSEPGLAGADTQYF
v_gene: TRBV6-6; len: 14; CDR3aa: CASFQQGANQPQHF
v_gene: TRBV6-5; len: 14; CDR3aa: CASSYQGDRDGYTF
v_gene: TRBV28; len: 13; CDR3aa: CASSLMADQPQHF
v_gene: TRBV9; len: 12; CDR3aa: CASNRGGETQYF
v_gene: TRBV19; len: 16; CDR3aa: CASIQPRPGGTDTQYF
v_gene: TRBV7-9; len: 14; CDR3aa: CASSGMREFDEQYF
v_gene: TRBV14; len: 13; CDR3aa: CASSQKYATEAFF
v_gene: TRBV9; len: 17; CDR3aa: CASSEGLAGGSYNEQFF
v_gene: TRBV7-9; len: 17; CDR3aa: CASSNDHNTGNTGELFF
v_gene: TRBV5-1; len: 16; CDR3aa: CASSLGGGAAPDTQYF
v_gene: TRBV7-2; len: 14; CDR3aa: CASSPRQGINTIYF
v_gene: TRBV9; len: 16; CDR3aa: CASSVGSRSGNYGYTF
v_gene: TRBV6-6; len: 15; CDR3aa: CASSRDSHSGNTIYF
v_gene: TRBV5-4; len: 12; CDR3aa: CASSPGSYEQYF
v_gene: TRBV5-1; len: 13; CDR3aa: CASSLAGGSPLHF
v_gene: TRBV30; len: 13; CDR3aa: CAWSVNNNQPQHF
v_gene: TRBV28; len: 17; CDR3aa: CASSSMPTSGNPYEQYF
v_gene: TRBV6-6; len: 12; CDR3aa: CASGDSSYEQYF
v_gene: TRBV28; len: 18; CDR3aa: CASSSRDRTGVSTDTQYF